This T cell receptor beta chain was identified during a study of blood T cell repertoires in COVID-19. Study information: There were acute and convalescent COVID-19 samples, and they came from the United States, Italy and Spain.

The method was immunoSEQ multiplex PCR; TCRdb's version includes in-frame clones alone and lacks a portion of them. The data show fewer than 200,000 clones, approximately 73% seen once. This CDR3 region has 15 residues. V was clipped by 5 bases and J by 3 bases; unmatched bases: 6. Germline V gives CDR1 LNHDA, CDR2 SQIVND (reference sequence). Sample: peripheral blood. The J gene is TRBJ1-3, the V gene TRBV19; TRBD1 matches at 8 bases. This receptor was taken from a woman of 80 years or more with acute or convalescent COVID-19. The CDR3 region has the DNA TGTGCCAGTAGTCCAAGGACAGGGAATGGAAACACCATATATTTT. This encodes CASSPRTGNGNTIYF.